This T cell receptor beta chain was obtained from a study of control samples from healthy donors and cancer patients (dated by TCRdb to 2018 to 2020). Of note for this clone: Which antigen it targets is not known. Base-call qualities are not available, and no considerably larger clone is one nucleotide away.

Reading from cysteine to phenylalanine, the CDR3 counts 17 amino acids. CDR3 DNA is the only sequence kept; it has 51 bases, read in frame from the first base. Trimming at the junction amounts to 0 bases on V and 1 base on J, and the germline ends lie 13 bases apart. CDR1 and CDR2, per the germline V gene, are MNHEY and SVGEGT. The library was generated by the immunoSEQ multiplex PCR assay. In TCRdb, the immuneACCESS table is reduced to in-frame sequences with V and J assigned. These tables do not hold every clone; where another copy was compared, an unresolved V gene accounts for under half, and the others remain unexplained. The sample records some 97,000 clones, about 90% of which are singletons. The ten largest make up over 15% of the sample.

The clonotype originates from a woman aged 45-59 years in good health. In this chain, TRBV6-2 or TRBV6-3 is recombined with TRBJ2-1; D gene: possibly TRBD2, on 6 matching bases. The sample comprised blood. CDR3 region: CASSYSFGSWSYNEQFF. At the DNA level, the sequence is TGTGCCAGCAGTTACTCGTTCGGGAGTTGGTCCTACAATGAGCAGTTCTTC.